Presented here are 27 T cell receptor beta chains from one specimen sequenced in a study of blood T cells in healthy people across ages. Primers used in a second PCR of roughly 6 to 12 cycles were a sample-barcoded 5' primer and a J-beta primer mix. One entry per CDR3 protein, called by TCRdb with MiXCR from the 5' RACE reads. The data contain 630,000 or so distinct CDR3 sequences, roughly 30% of them singletons. Sequences were obtained from blood. Source of these receptors: a woman older than 75 in good health.

In its sample, this clonotype was seen many times. The chain recombines TRBV29-1 with TRBJ1-2, with 10 positions matching TRBD1. Germline CDR1 is SQVTM and CDR2 is ANQGSEA. After removal of 7 bases from V and 5 bases from J, the junction contained 10 bases not matched to a gene. The CDR3 is made up of 14 amino acids. The DNA for the CDR3 is TGCAGCGCCTCACCGGGACAGGGGAGGTATGGCTACACCTTC. Its protein is CSASPGQGRYGYTF. Full variable domain (outside the CDR3, taken from reference TRBV29-1 and TRBJ1-2): SAVISQKPSRDICQRGTSLTIQCQVDSQVTMMFWYRQQPGQSLTLIATANQGSEATYESGFVIDKFPISRPNLTFSTLTVSNMSPEDSSIYLCSASPGQGRYGYTFGSGTRLTVV.

The V gene is TRBV6-1, the J gene TRBJ1-2; TRBD1 aligns across 9 bases. CDR3 length equals 14 residues. Trimming cost V 6 bases and J 6 bases; bases outside gene matches: 8. CDR1 and CDR2 (germline): MNHNS, SASEGT. The DNA of the CDR3 is TGTGCCAGCAGACTACAGGGGGCCAGTCATGGCTACACCTTC. It is translated as CASRLQGASHGYTF.

This clonotype has only a few counts. The V call is TRBV12-3 or TRBV12-4, the J call TRBJ2-7; D remains unclear. The CDR3 totals 13 residues. Trimming left V 3 bases short and J 3 bases short, with 9 bases between. This CDR3 reads CASSLVMYYEQYF. In DNA, the CDR3 is TGTGCCAGCAGTTTGGTGATGTACTACGAGCAGTACTTC.

This clonotype was observed at least ten times. This may be a read error: a much more frequent sequence differs by one nucleotide. The gene calls are TRBV20-1 and TRBJ2-5; 9 bases align to TRBD1. CDR3 size: 14 residues. The J segment lost 4 bases and the V segment lost 2 bases, leaving 5 bases of the junction unmatched. Germline V CDR1 and CDR2: DFQATT, SNEGSKA (reference sequence). CDR3 sequence (DNA): TGCAGTGCTAGACGGACAGGGGCGGGAGAGACCCAGTACTTC. Translation gives CSARRTGAGETQYF.

The chain links TRBV5-1 to TRBJ1-2; D remains unclear. This CDR3 is 14 amino acids long. V was trimmed by 1 base and J by 7 bases, leaving 14 bases between them. The germline V gene encodes CDR1 SGHRS and CDR2 YFSETQ. The CDR3 region is CASSLLGEDGGYTF. CDR3 DNA: TGCGCCAGCAGCTTGCTCGGGGAGGACGGTGGCTACACCTTC.

J is TRBJ2-7 and V is TRBV6-6; D may be TRBD2 (5 bases). V lost 4 bases to trimming and J lost 1 base, with 11 bases between them. Germline CDR1 MNHNY, CDR2 SVGAGI (reference sequence). The CDR3 extends over 14 amino acids. The CDR3 region has the DNA TGTGCCAGCAGTTCTACAGCGGAATCCTACGAGCAGTACTTC. Translation gives CASSSTAESYEQYF.

This clonotype showed up many times. The rearrangement joins TRBV11-2 to TRBJ2-1; TRBD2 matches 8 bases. The CDR3 is 15 residues long. Trimming removed 5 bases from V and 4 bases from J; junction bases left unmatched: 7. Germline CDR1 SGHAT, CDR2 FQNNGV. The CDR3 reads CASSEGSGGYNEQFF. CDR3 in DNA: TGTGCCAGCAGCGAGGGATCGGGGGGGTACAATGAGCAGTTCTTC.

This clonotype was found many times. CDR3: CASSLADRTHGDEQFF. CDR3 coding DNA: TGCGCCAGCAGCTTGGCCGACAGGACCCATGGGGATGAGCAGTTCTTC. The J gene is TRBJ2-1, the V gene TRBV5-1; possibly TRBD1 for D (6 bases). Per germline, CDR1 SGHRS and CDR2 YFSETQ. V shed 0 bases and J shed 8 bases, with 18 bases lying between them. This CDR3 spans 16 amino acids. Filled out from reference TRBV5-1 and TRBJ2-1, the complete variable domain reads KAGVTQTPRYLIKTRGQQVTLSCSPISGHRSVSWYQQTPGQGLQFLFEYFSETQRNKGNFPGRFSGRQFSNSRSEMNVSTLELGDSALYLCASSLADRTHGDEQFFGPGTRLTVL.

This chain uses TRBV5-1 with TRBJ2-1; possible D gene TRBD1, 6 bases. The CDR3 length is 15 residues. Trimming stripped 4 bases from V and 8 bases from J, with 19 bases between. Germline-derived CDR1 and CDR2 are SGHRS and YFSETQ. The CDR3 sequence: CASSPNRVIGDEQFF. DNA of the CDR3: TGCGCCAGCAGCCCAAACAGGGTGATAGGAGATGAGCAGTTCTTC.

At least ten counts were recorded for this clonotype. The chain employs TRBV5-1 and TRBJ2-3; no firm D call. Trimming took 2 bases from V and 2 from J, leaving 6 bases between them. This CDR3 is 13 amino acids long. Per the germline V gene, CDR1 is SGHRS and CDR2 is YFSETQ. DNA for the CDR3: TGCGCCAGCAGCTTTGGCTCCACAGATACGCAGTATTTT. Amino acid sequence: CASSFGSTDTQYF.

This clonotype has more than one count but fewer than ten. This sequence may be a read error, since a much larger clone differs from it by one base. The chain's CDR3 is CASSNQGIGEQYF. CDR3 in DNA: TGTGCCAGCAGTAATCAGGGGATAGGTGAGCAGTACTTC. The gene calls are TRBV2 and TRBJ2-7; tentative D call: TRBD1 (6 bases). V lost 5 bases and J 7 bases, leaving 15 bases between the germline ends. Per the germline V gene, CDR1 is SNHLY and CDR2 is FYNNEI. The CDR3 consists of 13 residues. The variable domain in full, with the rest retrieved from reference TRBV2 and TRBJ2-7, is EPEVTQTPSHQVTQMGQEVILRCVPISNHLYFYWYRQILGQKVEFLVSFYNNEISEKSEIFDDQFSVERPDGSNFTLKIRSTKLEDSAMYFCASSNQGIGEQYFGPGTRLTVT.

This clonotype has a single count. J is TRBJ1-1 and V is TRBV18, with D possibly being TRBD1 (6 bases). Germline V gene lookup returns CDR1 KGHSH and CDR2 LQKENI. CDR3 size: 17 residues. The ends were cut back, 3 bases at V and 1 base at J, with 18 bases in the middle. The CDR3 region is CASSPSPLGGTNTEAFF. CDR3 nucleotide sequence: TGTGCCAGCTCACCTTCCCCGCTGGGGGGCACGAACACTGAAGCTTTCTTT.

The chain combines TRBV12-3 or TRBV12-4 with TRBJ2-3; D might be TRBD2 (6 bases). The CDR3 covers 18 residues. Deletions cut 2 bases from V and 4 bases from J, with 22 bases between. CDR3 nucleotide sequence: TGTGCCAGCAGTTTATGGATCGGGGCGGGAAAGAAAGCAGATACGCAGTATTTT. It specifies CASSLWIGAGKKADTQYF.

This clonotype showed up many times. The gene calls are TRBV29-1 and TRBJ2-7; 9 bases fit TRBD1. With 6 bases clipped from V and 6 bases from J, the junction kept 6 bases outside the gene matches. The CDR3 has 12 amino acids. The germline V gene has CDR1 SQVTM and CDR2 ANQGSEA. The CDR3 DNA reads TGCAGCGTGGGACAGGGTGGCATCGAGCAGTACTTC. Translation: CSVGQGGIEQYF.

There are many counts of this clonotype. The chain couples TRBV6-2 or TRBV6-3 to TRBJ2-7; D is ambiguous. This CDR3 has 12 residues. The V end was cut by 6 bases, the J end by 6 bases, with 12 bases between. Germline values: CDR1 MNHEY, CDR2 SVGEGT. CDR3 residues: CASSPARAEQYF. The CDR3 nucleotides are TGTGCCAGCAGCCCCGCAAGGGCCGAGCAGTACTTC.

On this clonotype itself: This could be a read error, since a much larger clone is one nucleotide away. J is TRBJ2-7 and V is TRBV28; 8 nucleotides align to TRBD1. Germline V gene lookup returns CDR1 MDHEN and CDR2 SYDVKM. CDR3 size: 15 residues. The trim removed 4 bases at V and 4 bases at J, leaving 9 bases unmatched. CDR3 DNA sequence: TGTGCCAGCAGTTCAGTACAGGGGGTAAGTTACGAGCAGTACTTC. It yields the protein CASSSVQGVSYEQYF.

A remark on this clonotype: A much larger clone sits a single nucleotide away, making a read error possible. The chain is built from TRBV29-1 and TRBJ1-1; 8 nucleotides agree with TRBD1. CDR3 length equals 12 residues. Per germline, CDR1 SQVTM and CDR2 ANQGSEA. The CDR3 region is CSVVQGATVAFF. In DNA, the CDR3 is TGCAGCGTTGTTCAGGGGGCCACTGTAGCTTTCTTT. Supplemented by reference TRBV29-1 and TRBJ1-1, the full variable domain reads SAVISQKPSRDICQRGTSLTIQCQVDSQVTMMFWYRQQPGQSLTLIATANQGSEATYESGFVIDKFPISRPNLTFSTLTVSNMSPEDSSIYLCSVVQGATVAFFGQGTRLTVV.

This clonotype was counted many times. One end of the junction fails to match germline, which may point to a read error. The chain combines TRBV20-1 with TRBJ2-7; TRBD2 matches 12 bases. The CDR3 runs to 16 residues. Germline CDR1 is DFQATT and CDR2 is SNEGSKA (reference sequence). The DNA for the CDR3 is TGCAGTGCTCGAGACCCCGGGACTAGCGGGTCCTACGAGCAGTACTTC. This translates into CSARDPGTSGSYEQYF.

About this clonotype: A clone one base away is much larger, so this may be a read error. The J gene is TRBJ2-7, the V gene TRBV3-1; D perhaps matches TRBD2 (6 bases). Germline V lookup: CDR1 LGHDT, CDR2 YNNKEL (reference sequence). Between the trimmed V and J ends, which lost 2 bases and 3 bases, there was a span of 17 bases. The CDR3 has 16 residues. CDR3 amino acids: CASSQSGLVGGYEQYF. CDR3 nucleotide sequence: TGTGCCAGCAGCCAATCTGGGCTAGTGGGGGGCTACGAGCAGTACTTC.

This clonotype was seen at least ten times. V is TRBV5-6 and J is TRBJ2-7; TRBD2 agrees at 8 bases. The ends lost 1 base at V and 6 bases at J; junction bases unmatched: 12. This CDR3 has 16 residues. The germline gives CDR1 SGHDT, CDR2 YYEEEE. The CDR3 is CASSLFSGGGLGEQYF. The CDR3 DNA reads as TGTGCCAGCAGCTTGTTTAGTGGCGGGGGGTTAGGCGAGCAGTACTTC.

This clonotype was counted many times. J is TRBJ2-1 and V is TRBV28, with TRBD1 matching over 7 bases. This CDR3 comprises 13 residues. The V segment lost 5 bases and the J segment 8 bases; nucleotides outside the gene matches: 6. Germline CDR1 reads MDHEN; CDR2 reads SYDVKM. CDR3 DNA sequence: TGTGCCAGCAGTCGACAGGGTCGGGATGAGCAGTTCTTC. This codes for CASSRQGRDEQFF.

The CDR3, as DNA: TGTGCCAGGGTGAAGCCCCAGCATTTT. Protein sequence: CARVKPQHF. The chain combines TRBV6-1 with TRBJ1-5; D is ambiguous. In germline, CDR1 is MNHNS, CDR2 SASEGT. The CDR3 runs 9 residues. Trimming took 9 bases from V and 8 from J, leaving 5 bases between them.

This clonotype was seen ten or more times. J is TRBJ2-7 and V is TRBV5-1, with 11 positions matching TRBD2. The V and J ends lost 3 bases and 0 bases, in that order; junction bases with no gene match: 8. The CDR3 is made up of 17 amino acids. The V gene's germline CDR1 is SGHRS and CDR2 YFSETQ. The CDR3 region has the DNA TGCGCCAGCAGCTCGGGACTAGCGGCCTCTTACTCCTACGAGCAGTACTTC. As protein: CASSSGLAASYSYEQYF.

As to this clonotype: A much larger clonotype is one base distant, so this may be a read error. The rearrangement joins TRBV28 to TRBJ2-5; D is unclear. Germline CDR1 MDHEN, CDR2 SYDVKM. The CDR3 spans 11 residues. The CDR3 loop is CACTDQETRYF. The CDR3 bases are TGTGCCTGCACCGATCAAGAGACCCGGTACTTC.

This clonotype appeared a single time. This rearrangement joins TRBV9 to TRBJ1-3; D gene uncertain. This CDR3 spans 16 amino acids. CDR1 is SGDLS, CDR2 YYNGEE, per germline. With 1 base removed from V and 0 bases from J, the gap between germline ends came to 11 bases. CDR3 amino acids: CASSVSDQHSGNTIYF. In nucleotides, the CDR3 is TGTGCCAGCAGCGTATCTGACCAGCACTCTGGAAACACCATATATTTT.

The chain combines TRBV18 with TRBJ1-5; 7 bases align to TRBD1. The V and J ends lost 3 bases and 1 base, in that order; junction bases with no gene match: 3. This CDR3 is 15 amino acids long. Germline V gene lookup returns CDR1 KGHSH and CDR2 LQKENI. The CDR3 here is CASSPTTGSNQPQHF. In DNA form, the CDR3 reads TGTGCCAGCTCACCCACGACAGGGAGCAATCAGCCCCAGCATTTT.

Comments on this clonotype: A junction boundary mismatches the germline segment, possibly from a read error. The chain recombines TRBV20-1 with TRBJ2-3; 8 nucleotides agree with TRBD2. Germline V lookup: CDR1 DFQATT, CDR2 SNEGSKA (reference sequence). This CDR3 has 15 amino acids. CDR3 bases: TGCGGTGCTAGAAGAGCGGGAGAGAGCACAGATACGCAGTATTTT. The encoded protein is CGARRAGESTDTQYF.